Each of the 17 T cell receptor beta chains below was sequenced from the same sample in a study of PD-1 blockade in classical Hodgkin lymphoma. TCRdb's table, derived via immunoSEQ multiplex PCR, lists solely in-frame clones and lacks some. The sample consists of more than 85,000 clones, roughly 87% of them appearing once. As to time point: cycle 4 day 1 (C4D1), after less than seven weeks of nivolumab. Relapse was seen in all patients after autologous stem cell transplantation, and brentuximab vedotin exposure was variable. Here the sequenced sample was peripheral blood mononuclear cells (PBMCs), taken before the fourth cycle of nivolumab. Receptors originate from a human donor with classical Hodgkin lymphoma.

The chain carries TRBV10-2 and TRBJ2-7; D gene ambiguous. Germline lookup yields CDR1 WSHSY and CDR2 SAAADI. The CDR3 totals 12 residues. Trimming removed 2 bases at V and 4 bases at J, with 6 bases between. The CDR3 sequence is CASSEPRYEQYF. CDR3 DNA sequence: TGCGCCAGCAGTGAGCCGAGGTACGAGCAGTACTTC.

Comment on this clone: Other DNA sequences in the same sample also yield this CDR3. In DNA form, the CDR3 reads TGTGCCAGCAGCCTACTTAGCTCCTACGAGCAGTACTTC. Translation: CASSLLSSYEQYF. This chain connects TRBV27 to TRBJ2-7; D unclear. This CDR3 spans 13 amino acids. V was shortened by 6 bases and J by 0 bases, with 9 bases between the two germline ends. The germline gives CDR1 MNHEY, CDR2 SMNVEV (reference sequence).

CDR3 nucleotide sequence: TGTGCCAGCAGCCAAGGGTGGACTAGCGGGACCTCGGCGGAACCCGGGGAGCTGTTTTTT. Translated, it gives CASSQGWTSGTSAEPGELFF. V usage is TRBV11-3 and J usage is TRBJ2-2, with 12 bases aligning to TRBD2. Losses at the gene ends were 5 bases for V and 6 bases for J; bases not matched to a gene: 19. CDR1 is SGHNT and CDR2 is YENEEA in the germline V gene. CDR3 length equals 20 residues.

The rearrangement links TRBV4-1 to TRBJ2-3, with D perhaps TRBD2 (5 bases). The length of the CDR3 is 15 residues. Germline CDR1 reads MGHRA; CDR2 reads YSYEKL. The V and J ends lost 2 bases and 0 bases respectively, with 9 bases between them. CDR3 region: CASSQLAGSTDTQYF. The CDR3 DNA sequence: TGCGCCAGCAGCCAATTGGCGGGTAGCACAGATACGCAGTATTTT.

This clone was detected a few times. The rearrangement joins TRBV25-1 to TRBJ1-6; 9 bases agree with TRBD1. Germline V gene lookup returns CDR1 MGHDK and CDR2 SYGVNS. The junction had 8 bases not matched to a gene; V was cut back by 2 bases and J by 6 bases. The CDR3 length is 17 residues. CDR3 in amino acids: CASSEPPGDRANSPLHF. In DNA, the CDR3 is TGTGCCAGCAGTGAACCTCCGGGGGACAGGGCTAATTCACCCCTCCACTTT.

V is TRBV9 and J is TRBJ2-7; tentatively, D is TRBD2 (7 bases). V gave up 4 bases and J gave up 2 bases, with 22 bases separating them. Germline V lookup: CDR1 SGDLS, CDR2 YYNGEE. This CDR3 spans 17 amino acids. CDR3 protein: CASSPPVLGGGAYEQYF. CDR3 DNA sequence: TGTGCCAGCAGCCCCCCAGTATTGGGAGGGGGGGCCTACGAGCAGTACTTC.

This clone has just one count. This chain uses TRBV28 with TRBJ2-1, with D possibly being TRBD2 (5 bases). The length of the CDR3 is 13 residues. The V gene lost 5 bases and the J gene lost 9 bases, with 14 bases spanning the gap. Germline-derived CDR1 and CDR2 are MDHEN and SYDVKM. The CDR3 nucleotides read TGTGCCAGCAGTCCGAGGACTTCCCGTGAGCAGTTCTTC. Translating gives CASSPRTSREQFF.

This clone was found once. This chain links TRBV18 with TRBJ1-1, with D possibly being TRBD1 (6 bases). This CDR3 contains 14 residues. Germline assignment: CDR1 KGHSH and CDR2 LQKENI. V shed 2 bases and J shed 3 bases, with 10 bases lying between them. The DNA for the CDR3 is TGTGCCAGCTCACCAGGGGCAGGGGACACTGAAGCTTTCTTT. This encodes CASSPGAGDTEAFF. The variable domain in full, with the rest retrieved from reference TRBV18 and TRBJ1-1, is NAGVMQNPRHLVRRRGQEARLRCSPMKGHSHVYWYRQLPEEGLKFMVYLQKENIIDESGMPKERFSAEFPKEGPSILRIQQVVRGDSAAYFCASSPGAGDTEAFFGQGTRLTVV.

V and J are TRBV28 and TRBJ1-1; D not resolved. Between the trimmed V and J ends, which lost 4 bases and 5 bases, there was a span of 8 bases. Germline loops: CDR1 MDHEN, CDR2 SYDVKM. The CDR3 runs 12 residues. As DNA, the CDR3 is TGTGCCAGCAGTTACAGTGAGACTGAAGCTTTCTTT. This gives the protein CASSYSETEAFF.

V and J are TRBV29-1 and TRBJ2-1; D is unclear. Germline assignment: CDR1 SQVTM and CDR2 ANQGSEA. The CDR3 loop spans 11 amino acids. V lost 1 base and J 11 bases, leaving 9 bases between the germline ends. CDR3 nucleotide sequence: TGCAGCGTTGAAGTGAGTTTAAAGCAGTTCTTC. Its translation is CSVEVSLKQFF.

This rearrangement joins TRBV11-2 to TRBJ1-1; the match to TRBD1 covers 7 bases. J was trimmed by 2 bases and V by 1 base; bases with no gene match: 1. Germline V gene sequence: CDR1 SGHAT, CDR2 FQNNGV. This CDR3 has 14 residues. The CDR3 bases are TGTGCCAGCAGCTTAGCAGGGGGAAACACTGAAGCTTTCTTT. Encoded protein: CASSLAGGNTEAFF.

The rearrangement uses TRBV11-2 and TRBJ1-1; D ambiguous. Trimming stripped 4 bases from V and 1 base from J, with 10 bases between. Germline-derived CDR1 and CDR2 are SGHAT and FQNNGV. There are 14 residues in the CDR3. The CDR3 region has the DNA TGTGCCAGCAGCTCGCATGGCGGGAACACTGAAGCTTTCTTT. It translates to CASSSHGGNTEAFF.

The chain's CDR3 is CASRGQHNQPQHF. The CDR3 nucleotides are TGTGCCAGCAGGGGACAGCACAATCAGCCCCAGCATTTT. This sequence joins TRBV28 and TRBJ1-5, with TRBD1 matching over 7 bases. Per germline, CDR1 MDHEN and CDR2 SYDVKM. Germline trimming cut 6 bases from V and 3 bases from J; bases unmatched to any gene: 2. CDR3 size: 13 residues. The variable domain in full, with the rest retrieved from reference TRBV28 and TRBJ1-5, is DVKVTQSSRYLVKRTGEKVFLECVQDMDHENMFWYRQDPGLGLRLIYFSYDVKMKEKGDIPEGYSVSREKKERFSLILESASTNQTSMYLCASRGQHNQPQHFGDGTRLSIL.

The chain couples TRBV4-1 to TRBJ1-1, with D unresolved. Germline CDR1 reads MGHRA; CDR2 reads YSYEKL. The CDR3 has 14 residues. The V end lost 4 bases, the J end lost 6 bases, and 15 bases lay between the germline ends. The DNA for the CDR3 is TGCGCCAGCAGCCGATCCACAGTTAGTGCTGAAGCTTTCTTT. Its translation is CASSRSTVSAEAFF.

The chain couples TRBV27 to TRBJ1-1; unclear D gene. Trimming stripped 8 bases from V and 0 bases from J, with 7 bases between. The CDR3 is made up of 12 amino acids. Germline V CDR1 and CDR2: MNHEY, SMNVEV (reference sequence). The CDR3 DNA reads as TGTGCCAGCGGCGAAATGAACACTGAAGCTTTCTTT. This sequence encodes CASGEMNTEAFF.

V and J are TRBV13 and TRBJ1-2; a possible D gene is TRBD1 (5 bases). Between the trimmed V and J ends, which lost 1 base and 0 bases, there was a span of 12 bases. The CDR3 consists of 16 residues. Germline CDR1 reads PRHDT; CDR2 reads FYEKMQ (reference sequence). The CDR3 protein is CASSLEGQTSNYGYTF. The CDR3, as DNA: TGTGCCAGCAGCTTAGAAGGACAAACTTCTAACTATGGCTACACCTTC.

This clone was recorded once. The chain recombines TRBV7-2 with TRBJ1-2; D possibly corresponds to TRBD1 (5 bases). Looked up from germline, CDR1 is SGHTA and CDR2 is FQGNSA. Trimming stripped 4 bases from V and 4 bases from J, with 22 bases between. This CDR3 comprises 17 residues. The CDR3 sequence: CASSSMGEAGTGYGYTF. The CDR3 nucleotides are TGTGCCAGCAGCTCAATGGGGGAAGCGGGGACGGGCTATGGCTACACCTTC.